This T cell receptor (beta chain) was identified in a study of T cell changes during pregnancy in multiple sclerosis. Trimming at V came to 2 bases and at J to 9 bases, leaving 3 bases not matched to a gene. Germline V gene data show CDR1 as LGHNA and CDR2 as YSLEER. The CDR3 length is 12 residues. Repertoires were generated with immunoSEQ multiplex PCR, while TCRdb's copy carries only in-frame clones and drops some. The data contain some 93,000 clones, 91% of them singletons. The table lists this clone with a count of one. The chain couples TRBV4-3 to TRBJ1-1; 7 nucleotides line up with TRBD1. The clonotype comes from a female donor in good health, enrolled as a control in a pregnancy study. The starting material was peripheral blood, obtained after pregnancy. The CDR3 DNA reads as TGCGCCAGCAGCCAACTGACAGGGCAAGCTTTCTTT. Translation: CASSQLTGQAFF.